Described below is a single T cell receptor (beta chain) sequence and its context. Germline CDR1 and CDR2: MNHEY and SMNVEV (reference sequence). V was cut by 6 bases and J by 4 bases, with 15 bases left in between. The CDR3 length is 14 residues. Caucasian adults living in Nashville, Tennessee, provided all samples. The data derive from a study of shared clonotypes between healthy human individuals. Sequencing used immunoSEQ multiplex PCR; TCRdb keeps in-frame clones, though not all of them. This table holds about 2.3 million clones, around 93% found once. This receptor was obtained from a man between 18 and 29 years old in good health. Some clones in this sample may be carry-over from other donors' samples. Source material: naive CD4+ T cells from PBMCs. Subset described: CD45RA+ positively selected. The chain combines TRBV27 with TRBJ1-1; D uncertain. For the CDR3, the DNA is TGTGCCAGCAGGACTAAGAGGGAGGGCACTGAAGCTTTCTTT. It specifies CASRTKREGTEAFF.